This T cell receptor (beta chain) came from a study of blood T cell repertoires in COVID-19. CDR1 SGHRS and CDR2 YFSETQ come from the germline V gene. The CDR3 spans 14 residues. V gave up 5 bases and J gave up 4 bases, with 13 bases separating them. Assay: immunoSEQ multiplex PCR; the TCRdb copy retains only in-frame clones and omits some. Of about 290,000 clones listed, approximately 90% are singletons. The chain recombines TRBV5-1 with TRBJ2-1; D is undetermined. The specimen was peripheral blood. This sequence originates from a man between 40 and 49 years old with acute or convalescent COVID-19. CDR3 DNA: TGCGCCAGCAGTCCCAACCCCGGTTACAATGAGCAGTTCTTC. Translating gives CASSPNPGYNEQFF.